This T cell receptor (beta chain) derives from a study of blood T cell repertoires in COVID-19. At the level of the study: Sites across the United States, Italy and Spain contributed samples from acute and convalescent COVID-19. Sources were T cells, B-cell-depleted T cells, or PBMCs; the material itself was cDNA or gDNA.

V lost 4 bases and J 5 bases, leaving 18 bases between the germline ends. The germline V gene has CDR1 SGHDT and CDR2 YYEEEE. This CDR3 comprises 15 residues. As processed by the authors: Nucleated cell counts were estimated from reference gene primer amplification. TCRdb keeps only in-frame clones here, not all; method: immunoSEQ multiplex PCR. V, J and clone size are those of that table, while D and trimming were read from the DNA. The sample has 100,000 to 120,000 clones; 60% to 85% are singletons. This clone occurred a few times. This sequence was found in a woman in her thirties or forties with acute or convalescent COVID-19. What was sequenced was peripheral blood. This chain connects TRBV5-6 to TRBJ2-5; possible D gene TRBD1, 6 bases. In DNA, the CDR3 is TGTGCCAGCAGCCCCGGTGCAGGGGTGTGGGAGACCCAGTACTTC. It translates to CASSPGAGVWETQYF.